This TCR beta chain was profiled in a study of control samples from healthy donors and cancer patients. Clones were read by immunoSEQ multiplex PCR, and TCRdb kept only the in-frame ones, dropping some. The repertoire consists of roughly 80,000 clones, with about 88% occurring once and the leading ten covering around 5.7%. Input material: blood. The source of this sequence is a woman in her forties or fifties in good health.

CDR3 region: CASSQDGGGTYEQYF. The CDR3 coding sequence is TGCGCCAGCAGCCAAGACGGCGGGGGGACCTACGAGCAGTACTTC. The chain links TRBV4-1 to TRBJ2-7; TRBD2 agrees at 8 bases. There are 15 residues in the CDR3. CDR1 and CDR2 (germline): MGHRA, YSYEKL. Germline trimming cut 0 bases from V and 2 bases from J; bases unmatched to any gene: 3.